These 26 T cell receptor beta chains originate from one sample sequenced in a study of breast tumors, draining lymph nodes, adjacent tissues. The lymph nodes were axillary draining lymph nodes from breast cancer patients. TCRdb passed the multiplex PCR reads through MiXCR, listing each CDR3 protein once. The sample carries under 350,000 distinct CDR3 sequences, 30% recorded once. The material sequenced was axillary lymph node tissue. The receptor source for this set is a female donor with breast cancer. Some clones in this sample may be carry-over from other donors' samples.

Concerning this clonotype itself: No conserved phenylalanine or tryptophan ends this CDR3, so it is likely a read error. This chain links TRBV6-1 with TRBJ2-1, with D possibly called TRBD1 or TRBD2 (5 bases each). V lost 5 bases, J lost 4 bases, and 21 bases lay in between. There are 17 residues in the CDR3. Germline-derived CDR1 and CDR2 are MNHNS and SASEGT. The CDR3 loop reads CASSSEGTLFHYNEQFL. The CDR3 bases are TGTGCCAGCAGTTCCGAAGGGACCCTTTTCCATTACAATGAGCAGTTCCTC.

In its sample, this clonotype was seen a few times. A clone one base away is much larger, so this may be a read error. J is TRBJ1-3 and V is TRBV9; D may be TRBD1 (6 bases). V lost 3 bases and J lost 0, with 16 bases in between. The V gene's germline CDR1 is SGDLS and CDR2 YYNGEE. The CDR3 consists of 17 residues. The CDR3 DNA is TGTGCCAGCAGCGCAGGAGGGGGGTTTATCTCTGGAAACACCATATATTTT. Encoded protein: CASSAGGGFISGNTIYF.

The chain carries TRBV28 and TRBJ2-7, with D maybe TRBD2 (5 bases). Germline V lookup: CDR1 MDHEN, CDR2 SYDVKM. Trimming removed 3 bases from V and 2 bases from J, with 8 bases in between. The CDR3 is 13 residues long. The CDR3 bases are TGTGCCAGCAGTTTTCTAGCAACCTACGAGCAGTACTTC. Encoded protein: CASSFLATYEQYF.

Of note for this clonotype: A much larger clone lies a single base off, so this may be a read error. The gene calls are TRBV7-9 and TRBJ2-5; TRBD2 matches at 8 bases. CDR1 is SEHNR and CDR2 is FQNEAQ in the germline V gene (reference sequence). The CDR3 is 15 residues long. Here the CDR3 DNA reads TGTGCCAGCAGCCCACGGGAGGGCCGAGAAGAGACCCAGCACTTC. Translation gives CASSPREGREETQHF. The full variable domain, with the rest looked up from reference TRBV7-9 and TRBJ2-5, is DTGVSQNPRHKITKRGQNVTFRCDPISEHNRLYWYRQTLGQGPEFLTYFQNEAQLEKSRLLSDRFSAERPKGSFSTLEIQRTEQGDSAMYLCASSPREGREETQHFGPGTRLLVL.

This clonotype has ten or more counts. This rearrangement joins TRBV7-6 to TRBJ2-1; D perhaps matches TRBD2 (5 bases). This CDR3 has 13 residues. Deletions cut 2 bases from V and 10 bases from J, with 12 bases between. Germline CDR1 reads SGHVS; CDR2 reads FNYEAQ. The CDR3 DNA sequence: TGTGCCAGCAGCTTAAGAGGGATAGGGGAGCAGTTCTTC. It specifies CASSLRGIGEQFF. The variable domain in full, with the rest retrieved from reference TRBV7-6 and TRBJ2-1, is GAGVSQSPRYKVTKRGQDVALRCDPISGHVSLYWYRQALGQGPEFLTYFNYEAQQDKSGLPNDRFSAERPEGSISTLTIQRTEQRDSAMYRCASSLRGIGEQFFGPGTRLTVL.

The CDR3 sequence: CASSHGLHEQYF. CDR3 nucleotide sequence: TGTGCCAGCAGTCACGGTCTCCACGAGCAGTACTTC. This rearrangement joins TRBV6-2 or TRBV6-3 to TRBJ2-7; D uncertain. Trimming pared 5 bases from V and 5 bases from J, leaving 10 bases between. This CDR3 comprises 12 residues. CDR1 MNHEY and CDR2 SVGEGT come from the germline V gene.

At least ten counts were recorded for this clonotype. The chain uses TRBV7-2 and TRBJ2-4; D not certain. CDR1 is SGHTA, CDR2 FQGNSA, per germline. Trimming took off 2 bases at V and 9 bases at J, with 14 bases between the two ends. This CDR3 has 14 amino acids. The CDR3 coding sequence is TGTGCCAGCAGCTTAAACGGCGGAGTGGGCATTCAGTACTTC. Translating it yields CASSLNGGVGIQYF.

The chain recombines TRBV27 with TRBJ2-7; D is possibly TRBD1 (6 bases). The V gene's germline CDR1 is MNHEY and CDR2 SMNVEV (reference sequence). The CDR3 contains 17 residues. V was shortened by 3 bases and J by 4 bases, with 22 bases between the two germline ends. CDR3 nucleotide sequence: TGTGCCAGCAGTTTTTGGTCCCAGGTTCAGGGGACATACGAGCAGTACTTC. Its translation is CASSFWSQVQGTYEQYF.

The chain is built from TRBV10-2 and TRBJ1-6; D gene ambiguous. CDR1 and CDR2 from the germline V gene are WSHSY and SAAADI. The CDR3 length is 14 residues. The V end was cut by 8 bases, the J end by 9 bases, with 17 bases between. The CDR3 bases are TGCGCCAGCGGTGGACCCTCCCGGAGTTCACCCCTCCACTTT. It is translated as CASGGPSRSSPLHF.

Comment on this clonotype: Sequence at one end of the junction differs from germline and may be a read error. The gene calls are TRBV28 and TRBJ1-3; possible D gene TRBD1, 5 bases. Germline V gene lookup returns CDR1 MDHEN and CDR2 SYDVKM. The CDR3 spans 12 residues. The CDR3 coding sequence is TGTGCCAGCAGTTCAACGACAGTCATTTTGCATTTT. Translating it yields CASSSTTVILHF.

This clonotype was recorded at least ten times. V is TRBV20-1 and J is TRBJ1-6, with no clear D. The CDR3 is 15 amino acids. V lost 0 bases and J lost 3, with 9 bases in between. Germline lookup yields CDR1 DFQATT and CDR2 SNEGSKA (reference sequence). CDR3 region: CSARDEILYNSPLHF. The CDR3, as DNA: TGCAGTGCTAGAGATGAGATCCTCTATAATTCACCCCTCCACTTT.

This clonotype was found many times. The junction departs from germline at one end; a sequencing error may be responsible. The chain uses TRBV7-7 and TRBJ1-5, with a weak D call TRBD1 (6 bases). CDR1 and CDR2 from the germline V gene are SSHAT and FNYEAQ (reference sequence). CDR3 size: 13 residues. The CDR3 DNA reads TGTGCTAGCAGCCTCGACAGGAATCAGCCCCAGCATTTT. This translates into CASSLDRNQPQHF.

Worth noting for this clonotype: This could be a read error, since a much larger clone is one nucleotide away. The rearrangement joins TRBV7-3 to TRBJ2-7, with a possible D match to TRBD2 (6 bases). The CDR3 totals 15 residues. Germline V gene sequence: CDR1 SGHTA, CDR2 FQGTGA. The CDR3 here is CASSQVLASTYEQHF. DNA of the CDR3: TGTGCCAGCAGCCAAGTCCTAGCGAGTACCTACGAGCAGCACTTC.

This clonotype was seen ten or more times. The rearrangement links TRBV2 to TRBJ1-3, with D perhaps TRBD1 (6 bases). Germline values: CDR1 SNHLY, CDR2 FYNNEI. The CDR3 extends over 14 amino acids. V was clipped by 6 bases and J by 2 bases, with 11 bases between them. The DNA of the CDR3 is TGTGCCAGCAGCGGAGGGGGAACTGGAAACACCATATATTTT. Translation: CASSGGGTGNTIYF.

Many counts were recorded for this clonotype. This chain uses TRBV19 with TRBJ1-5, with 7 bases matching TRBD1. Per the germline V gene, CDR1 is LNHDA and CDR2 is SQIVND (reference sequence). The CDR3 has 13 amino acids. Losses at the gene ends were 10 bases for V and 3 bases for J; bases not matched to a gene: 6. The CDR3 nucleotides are TGTGCCATATCGGACAGGATCAATCAGCCCCAGCATTTT. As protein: CAISDRINQPQHF.

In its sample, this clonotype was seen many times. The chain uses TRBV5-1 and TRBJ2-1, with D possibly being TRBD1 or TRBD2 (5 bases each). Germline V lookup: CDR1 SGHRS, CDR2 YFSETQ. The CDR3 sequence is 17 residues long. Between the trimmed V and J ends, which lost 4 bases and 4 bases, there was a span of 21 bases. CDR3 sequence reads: CASSPPLGRAEYNEQFF. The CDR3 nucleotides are TGCGCCAGCAGCCCACCCTTGGGACGGGCGGAATACAATGAGCAGTTCTTC. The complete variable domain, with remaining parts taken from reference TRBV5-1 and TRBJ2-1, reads KAGVTQTPRYLIKTRGQQVTLSCSPISGHRSVSWYQQTPGQGLQFLFEYFSETQRNKGNFPGRFSGRQFSNSRSEMNVSTLELGDSALYLCASSPPLGRAEYNEQFFGPGTRLTVL.

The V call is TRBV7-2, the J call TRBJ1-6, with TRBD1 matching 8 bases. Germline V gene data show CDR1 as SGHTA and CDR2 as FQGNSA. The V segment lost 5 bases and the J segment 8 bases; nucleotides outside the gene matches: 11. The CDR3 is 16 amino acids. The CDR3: CASSAGGTGSDSPLHF. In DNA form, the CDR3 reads TGTGCCAGCAGCGCAGGCGGGACAGGTTCGGATTCACCCCTCCACTTT.

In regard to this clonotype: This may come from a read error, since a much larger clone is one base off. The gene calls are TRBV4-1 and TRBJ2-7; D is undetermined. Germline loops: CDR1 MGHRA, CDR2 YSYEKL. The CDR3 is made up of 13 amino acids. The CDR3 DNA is TGCGCCAGCAACCAGTCTGGGCCCTACGAGCGGTACTTC. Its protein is CASNQSGPYERYF.

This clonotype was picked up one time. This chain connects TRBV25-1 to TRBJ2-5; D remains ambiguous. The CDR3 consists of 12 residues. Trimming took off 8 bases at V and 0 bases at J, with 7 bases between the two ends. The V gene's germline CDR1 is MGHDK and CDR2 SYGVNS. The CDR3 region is CASLVYQETQYF. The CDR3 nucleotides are TGTGCCAGCTTAGTTTACCAAGAGACCCAGTACTTC.

CDR3: CASTNPTGGGDYGYTF. As DNA, the CDR3 is TGTGCCAGCACCAACCCCACAGGGGGAGGGGACTATGGCTACACCTTC. The chain joins TRBV5-5 to TRBJ1-2; 8 bases line up with TRBD1. The germline gives CDR1 SGHKS, CDR2 YYEKEE (reference sequence). The CDR3 length is 16 residues. The J segment lost 3 bases and the V segment lost 6 bases, leaving 13 bases of the junction unmatched.

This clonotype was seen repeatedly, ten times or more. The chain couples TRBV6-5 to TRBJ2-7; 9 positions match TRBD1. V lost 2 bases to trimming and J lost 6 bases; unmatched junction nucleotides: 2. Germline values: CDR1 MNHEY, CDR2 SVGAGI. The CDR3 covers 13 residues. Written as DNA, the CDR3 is TGTGCCAGCAGTTACAGGGACAGGGTCGAGCAGTACTTC. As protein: CASSYRDRVEQYF.

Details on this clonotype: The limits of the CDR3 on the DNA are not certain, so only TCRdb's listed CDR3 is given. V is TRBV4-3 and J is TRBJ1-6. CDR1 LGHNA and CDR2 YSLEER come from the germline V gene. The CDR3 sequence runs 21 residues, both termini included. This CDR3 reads CASSQDKSEQYFGPDNSPLHF.

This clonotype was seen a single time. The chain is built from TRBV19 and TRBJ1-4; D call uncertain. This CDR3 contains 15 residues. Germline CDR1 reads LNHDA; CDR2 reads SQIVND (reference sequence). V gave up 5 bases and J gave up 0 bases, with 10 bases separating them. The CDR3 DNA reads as TGTGCCAGTAGTGTAGGCGGTGCAACTAATGAAAAACTGTTTTTT. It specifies CASSVGGATNEKLFF.

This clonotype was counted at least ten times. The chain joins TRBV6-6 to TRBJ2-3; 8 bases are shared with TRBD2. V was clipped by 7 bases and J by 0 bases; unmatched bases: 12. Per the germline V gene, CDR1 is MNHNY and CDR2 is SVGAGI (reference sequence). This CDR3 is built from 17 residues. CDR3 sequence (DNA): TGTGCCAGCACCAAAGGACTAGCCTCGACTAGCACAGATACGCAGTATTTT. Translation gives CASTKGLASTSTDTQYF.

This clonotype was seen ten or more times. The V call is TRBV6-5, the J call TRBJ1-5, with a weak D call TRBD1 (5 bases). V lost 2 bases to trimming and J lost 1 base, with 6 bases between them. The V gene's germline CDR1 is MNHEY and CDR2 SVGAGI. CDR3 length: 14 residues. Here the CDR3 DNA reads TGTGCCAGCAGTTACGGGGGAAGCAATCAGCCCCAGCATTTT. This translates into CASSYGGSNQPQHF.

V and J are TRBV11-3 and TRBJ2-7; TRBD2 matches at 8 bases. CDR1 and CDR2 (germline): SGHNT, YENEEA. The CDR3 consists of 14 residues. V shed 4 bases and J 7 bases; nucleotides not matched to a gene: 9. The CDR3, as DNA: TGTGCCAGCAGCTCCCGAGCGGGAGTCTGGGAGCAGTACTTC. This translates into CASSSRAGVWEQYF.